The 12 T cell receptor beta chains below come from one sample, sequenced in a study of T cell repertoires in cytomegalovirus infection. TCRdb re-called the reads with MiXCR, one entry per CDR3 protein. Of under 350,000 distinct CDR3 sequences listed, 8% to 10% are singletons. Material for sequencing was PBMCs. Source of these receptors: a human donor in good health (CMV status not recorded). Some clones in this sample may be carry-over from other donors' samples.

Ten or more counts support this clonotype. The chain couples TRBV7-6 to TRBJ2-2; TRBD2 is a possible D gene (5 bases). The ends were cut back, 4 bases at V and 4 bases at J, with 22 bases in the middle. CDR3 length: 18 amino acids. Germline-derived CDR1 and CDR2 are SGHVS and FNYEAQ. The CDR3 protein is CASSSNRGGPLFTGELFF. CDR3 DNA sequence: TGTGCCAGCAGCTCAAACCGGGGTGGGCCGCTGTTCACCGGGGAGCTGTTTTTT.

This clonotype was counted ten times or more. The chain employs TRBV6-2 or TRBV6-3 and TRBJ1-4; a weak D match, TRBD1 (6 bases). Germline loops: CDR1 MNHEY, CDR2 SVGEGT. The CDR3 covers 16 residues. V was clipped by 5 bases and J by 0 bases, with 13 bases between them. The CDR3 loop reads CASSQRGTTTNEKLFF. CDR3 DNA: TGTGCCAGCAGTCAACGCGGGACAACAACTAATGAAAAACTGTTTTTT.

This clonotype came up a few times. The gene calls are TRBV20-1 and TRBJ2-1, with D unresolved. V was trimmed by 2 bases and J by 7 bases, leaving 15 bases between them. The germline V gene has CDR1 DFQATT and CDR2 SNEGSKA (reference sequence). This CDR3 is built from 14 residues. In DNA, the CDR3 is TGCAGTGCTAGAATGGATATAGCACGGAATGAGCAGTTCTTC. It translates to CSARMDIARNEQFF.

This clonotype was detected only a few times. The chain joins TRBV25-1 to TRBJ2-1, with D perhaps TRBD1 (5 bases). The germline V and J ends were trimmed by 0 bases and 8 bases, with 11 bases remaining between them. This CDR3 has 14 amino acids. Germline CDR1 reads MGHDK; CDR2 reads SYGVNS. The CDR3 coding sequence is TGTGCCAGCAGTGAATACTCAGGGTGGGATGAGCAGTTCTTC. It specifies CASSEYSGWDEQFF.

This clonotype was picked up a small number of times. CDR3: CASSIPGGASYEQYF. CDR3 sequence (DNA): TGTGCCAGTAGTATCCCCGGGGGTGCCTCCTACGAGCAGTACTTC. This chain uses TRBV19 with TRBJ2-7, with D possibly being TRBD2 (6 bases). From germline, CDR1 is LNHDA and CDR2 SQIVND (reference sequence). This CDR3 has 15 residues. The germline V and J ends were trimmed by 3 bases and 0 bases, with 12 bases remaining between them.

There are a few counts of this clonotype. The chain is built from TRBV6-1 and TRBJ2-3, with D unresolved. The CDR3 length is 12 residues. CDR1 and CDR2 from the germline V gene are MNHNS and SASEGT. Trimming left V 3 bases short and J 3 bases short, with 4 bases between. The CDR3 sequence is CASSEMTDTQYF. The CDR3 nucleotides read TGTGCCAGCAGTGAGATGACAGATACGCAGTATTTT.

This clonotype came up many times. The chain combines TRBV7-2 with TRBJ1-1; 9 bases align to TRBD1. Germline trimming cut 5 bases from V and 4 bases from J; bases unmatched to any gene: 5. From germline, CDR1 is SGHTA and CDR2 FQGNSA. The CDR3 spans 14 residues. CDR3 nucleotides: TGTGCCAGCAGCACGGACAGGGGTGGCACTGAAGCTTTCTTT. Protein sequence: CASSTDRGGTEAFF.

This rearrangement joins TRBV7-9 to TRBJ2-7, with 11 positions matching TRBD1. V gave up 4 bases and J gave up 3 bases; unmatched junction bases: 8. Germline-derived CDR1 and CDR2 are SEHNR and FQNEAQ (reference sequence). The CDR3 totals 16 residues. For the CDR3, the DNA is TGTGCCAGCAGCTCCCCGGACAGGGGGCTCGGCTACGAGCAGTACTTC. Its protein is CASSSPDRGLGYEQYF.

This clonotype has just a few counts. A much larger clone differs from this one at a single base, so this may be a read error. The V call is TRBV5-6, the J call TRBJ1-1; 7 nucleotides agree with TRBD1. J gave up 0 bases and V 3 bases, and 2 bases lay outside the gene matches. The germline CDR1 and CDR2 sequences are SGHDT and YYEEEE. This CDR3 contains 14 residues. The CDR3 region is CASSSGGVNTEAFF. The CDR3 DNA follows: TGTGCCAGCAGCTCAGGGGGGGTGAACACTGAAGCTTTCTTT.

The table lists this clonotype with many counts. The CDR3: CASSYSKGLASYEQYF. In DNA form, the CDR3 reads TGTGCCAGCAGTTACTCGAAGGGACTAGCCTCCTACGAGCAGTACTTC. The V and J genes are TRBV6-2 or TRBV6-3 and TRBJ2-7; 9 bases fit TRBD2. V lost 0 bases and J lost 0; bases outside the gene matches: 3. This CDR3 region has 16 residues. From germline, CDR1 is MNHEY and CDR2 SVGEGT.

This clonotype was counted a few times. This chain uses TRBV2 with TRBJ2-4; D remains unclear. The CDR3 covers 14 residues. The germline gives CDR1 SNHLY, CDR2 FYNNEI. Deletions cut 6 bases from V and 5 bases from J, with 14 bases between. CDR3 amino acids: CASSTSRGQNIQYF. Written as DNA, the CDR3 is TGTGCCAGCAGCACATCGCGTGGACAAAACATTCAGTACTTC.

The chain has TRBV7-2 and TRBJ1-2, with 7 nucleotides matching TRBD1. V shed 5 bases, J shed 6 bases, and the junction held 12 bases outside the gene matches. Germline CDR1 reads SGHTA; CDR2 reads FQGNSA. The CDR3 is made up of 15 amino acids. DNA for the CDR3: TGTGCCAGCAGCGTCGACAGGGTACAGTTGGATGGCTACACCTTC. The encoded protein is CASSVDRVQLDGYTF.